This T cell receptor (beta chain) comes out of a study of shared clonotypes between healthy human individuals (dated by TCRdb to the early 2020s). The study in broad terms: A couple of women and a few men aged 18 to 49 years were included in the cohort. For each donor, three plates each were used for CD4 naive and CD4 memory, two plates were used for CD8 naive, and one plate was used for CD8 memory. The study deeply sequenced blood TCR repertoires of 5 or 6 healthy adults to estimate repertoire size and the extent of clonotype sharing between individuals. To increase sequencing depth and limit assay-specific biases, different laboratories used diverse techniques to prepare libraries and sequence TCR repertoires. Each donor's leukapheresis produced roughly between roughly 0.9 and 8.9 billion PBMCs.

As regards this clone: The antigen this receptor binds is unknown. No much larger clonotype is one base removed from it; base qualities were not supplied.

The donors were healthy, HIV-negative adults who had no recently reported acute infections or vaccinations. Every donor was a Caucasian adult residing in Nashville, Tennessee, USA. CD4+ T cells were enriched through magnetic negative selection, after which naive cells were positively selected on CD45RA and the remaining negative fraction served as the memory subset. Blood was obtained by leukapheresis, after which PBMCs were separated by Ficoll-Histopaque density gradient centrifugation and cryopreserved in liquid nitrogen vapor phase. Analytical flow cytometry was used to check the purity and quantity of every magnetically sorted T cell population. From each sorted fraction, genomic DNA was isolated and quantified by UV absorbance on a Nanodrop 2000c. Using the deep immunoSEQ assay, multiplex PCR amplified TCR CDR3 regions from genomic DNA. Extracted genomic DNA from each cell subset was distributed evenly across all wells of several immunoSEQ 96-well plates, and each plate was treated as a replicate. For sorted subsets, each replicate PCR was loaded with roughly 190 ng genomic DNA, equivalent to 25,000 to 35,000 T cell genomes. The purified libraries were quantified using a Qubit 3.0 fluorometer, sized with a Bioanalyzer 2100, and then quantified again using the KAPA Library Quantification kit. A separate single-read 150-cycle Illumina NextSeq 550 flow cell was used to sequence each immunoSEQ 96-well plate. For the original study's pipeline: The immunoSEQ output contained only junctional sequences without quality scores, so filtering could not match that applied to full-length reads. Sequences were annotated with PyIR, a Python wrapper for IgBLAST v1.9, using IMGT germline references to assign V/J genes and CDR3. Reads were filtered out if the reads had weak V/J assignments (E-value above 1e-6), no CDR3, stop codons, out-of-frame junctions, or ambiguous translated residues. A V3J clonotype was defined by an identical inferred V gene, J gene, and CDR3 amino acid sequence. Percentage overlap between repertoires was computed as shared unique clonotypes divided by the size of the smaller repertoire. RTK rarefaction, the Chao1 estimator, and Recon v2.1 estimates of unobserved clonotypes were used to assess repertoire richness. OLGA was used to compute generation probabilities for all TCRbeta clonotypes that the gDNA method yielded from a handful of donors. Drawn from immuneACCESS, this table holds only the in-frame rearrangements with V and J called that TCRdb kept. Clones are partly lost; checked studies trace under half to an unresolved V gene and leave the rest unexplained. That table supplies the V and J calls and clone size; D and trimming were determined from the DNA. Within this sample are about 2.4 million clones, with approximately 93% of them counted one time only. Around 0.4% of the sample lies in the top ten.

Results and caveats for the whole study, not just this receptor: Based on pairwise subsampling, the degree of clonotype sharing among donors was expected to be affected by sequencing depth. Sampling was limited to blood, and TCR repertoires in tissue likely differ from TCR repertoires in blood. Sharing across a few donors was observed for 4.5% to 6.5% of naive CD4, around 3.5% of naive CD8, about 2.3% of memory CD4, and less than 0.45% of memory CD8 clonotypes. Incomplete sequencing was indicated by rarefaction of sorted-subset datasets, despite the large sequencing depth. Because the study included a small number of donors, the genetic and exposure-history diversity represented was limited. Higher generation probabilities were observed for clonotypes shared by all four sorted-subset donors than for non-shared clonotypes. Larger estimated clonotype richness was generally found for naive subsets than for memory subsets.

The CDR3 holds 14 amino acids from the cysteine to the phenylalanine. Only the CDR3 DNA is retained, 42 bases long and in frame from the first base. CDR1 and CDR2 are read off the germline V gene (reference sequence) as MNHEY and SMNVEV. Cut back by 5 bases and 4 bases, the V and J ends lie 15 bases apart. This TCR was sampled from a man between 18 and 29 years old in good health. Some clones in this sample may be carry-over from other donors' samples. The sequencing sample was made of naive CD4+ T cells from PBMCs. The cell subset or site label, as the study defines it: CD45RA+ positively selected. Rearrangement joined TRBV27 to TRBJ2-7; the D gene is perhaps TRBD1, from 6 matching bases. The base sequence is TGTGCCAGCAGTAGGGACACCGGGATGTACGAGCAGTACTTC. It translates as CASSRDTGMYEQYF.